The sequence of this T cell receptor (beta chain) was determined in a study of read filtering for tumor transcriptome and immune sequencing. Across the study: Whole-transcriptome libraries were prepared after DNase treatment. TCR-mapped reads were about 4 to 10.27 million with IR-seq versus roughly 85 to 1,300 with RNA-seq.

The library was built from about 370 ng RNA with molecular barcoded adaptors for alpha/delta and beta/gamma chains. TCRdb reprocessed the reads via MiXCR and lists one record per CDR3 protein. The sample contains about 25,000 distinct CDR3 sequences, approximately 22% of which appear only once. General study points: Dropping single-read clonotypes raised IR-seq and RNA-seq shared-clonotype correlation. This fraction held mixed bone marrow immune cells after CD138-negative sorting.

V was pared by 1 base and J by 4 bases, with 11 bases between. Germline loops: CDR1 LGHDT, CDR2 YNNKEL (reference sequence). This CDR3 contains 14 residues. This clonotype has ten or more counts. What it recognizes is unknown. This TCR was recovered from a donor older than 35 with multiple myeloma. The chain links TRBV3-1 to TRBJ2-7; the D gene is possibly TRBD1 (7 bases). The sequenced sample consisted of a population of CD138-negative cells sorted from bone marrow. This CDR3 reads CASSQGTGGYEQYF. The CDR3 DNA sequence: TGTGCCAGCAGCCAAGGGACAGGAGGGTACGAGCAGTACTTC.